The clone carrying this TCR beta chain was seen repeatedly, ten times or more. These data originate in a study of radiotherapy plus CTLA-4 blockade in lung cancer. CDR1 is MDHEN and CDR2 is SYDVKM in the germline V gene. The CDR3 is made up of 18 amino acids. The J segment lost 4 bases and the V segment lost 5 bases, leaving 13 bases of the junction unmatched. Sequenced by immunoSEQ multiplex PCR; TCRdb stores in-frame clones only, minus some. Among about 77,000 clones listed, under 75% were seen once. This specimen was peripheral blood, taken from a patient treated with radiotherapy plus ipilimumab. The TCR originated in a human donor with non-small cell lung cancer whose response to radiotherapy plus ipilimumab could not be evaluated. J is TRBJ2-1 and V is TRBV28; TRBD2 agrees at 11 bases. The CDR3 spells CASSTSGGPSPQYNEQFF. CDR3 DNA: TGTGCCAGCAGTACTAGCGGGGGCCCCTCCCCGCAATACAATGAGCAGTTCTTC.